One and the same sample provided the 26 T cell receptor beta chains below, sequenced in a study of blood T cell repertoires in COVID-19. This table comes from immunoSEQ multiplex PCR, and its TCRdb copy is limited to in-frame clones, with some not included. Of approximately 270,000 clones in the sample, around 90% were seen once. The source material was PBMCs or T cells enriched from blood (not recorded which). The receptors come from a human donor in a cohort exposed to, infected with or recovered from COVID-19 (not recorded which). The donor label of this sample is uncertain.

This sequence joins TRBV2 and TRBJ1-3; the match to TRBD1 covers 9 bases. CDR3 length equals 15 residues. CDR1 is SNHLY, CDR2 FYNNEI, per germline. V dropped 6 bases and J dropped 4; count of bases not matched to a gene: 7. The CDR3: CASRNRGLRGNTIYF. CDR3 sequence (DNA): TGTGCCAGCAGGAACAGGGGGCTGCGAGGAAACACCATATATTTT.

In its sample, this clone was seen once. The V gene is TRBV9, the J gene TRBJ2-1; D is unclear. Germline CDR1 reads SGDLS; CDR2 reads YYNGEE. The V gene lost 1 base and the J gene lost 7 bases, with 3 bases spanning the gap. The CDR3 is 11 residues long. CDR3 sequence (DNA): TGTGCCAGCAGCGTACTAAATGAGCAGTTCTTC. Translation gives CASSVLNEQFF.

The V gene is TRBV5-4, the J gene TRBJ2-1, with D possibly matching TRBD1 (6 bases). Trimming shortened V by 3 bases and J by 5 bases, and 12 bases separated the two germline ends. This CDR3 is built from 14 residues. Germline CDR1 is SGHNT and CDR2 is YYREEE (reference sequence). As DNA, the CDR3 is TGTGCCAGCAGCTCCCGGGACAACGACAATGAGCAGTTCTTC. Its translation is CASSSRDNDNEQFF.

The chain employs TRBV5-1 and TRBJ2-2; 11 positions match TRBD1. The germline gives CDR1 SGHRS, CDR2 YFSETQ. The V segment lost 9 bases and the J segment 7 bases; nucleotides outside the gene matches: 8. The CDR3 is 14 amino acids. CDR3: CATPRTGGNGELFF. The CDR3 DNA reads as TGCGCCACCCCCCGGACAGGGGGCAACGGGGAGCTGTTTTTT.

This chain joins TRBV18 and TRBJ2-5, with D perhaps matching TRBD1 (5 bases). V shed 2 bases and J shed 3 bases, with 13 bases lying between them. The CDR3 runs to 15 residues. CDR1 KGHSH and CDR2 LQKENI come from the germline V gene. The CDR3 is CASSPWGSEKETQYF. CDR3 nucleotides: TGTGCCAGCTCACCATGGGGCTCGGAGAAAGAGACCCAGTACTTC.

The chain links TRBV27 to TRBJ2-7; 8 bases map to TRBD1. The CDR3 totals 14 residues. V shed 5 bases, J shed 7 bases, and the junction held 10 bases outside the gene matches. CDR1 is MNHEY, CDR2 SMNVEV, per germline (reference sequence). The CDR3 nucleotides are TGTGCCAGCAGTCAGACAGGGGTGGCGGGGGAGCAGTACTTC. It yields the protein CASSQTGVAGEQYF.

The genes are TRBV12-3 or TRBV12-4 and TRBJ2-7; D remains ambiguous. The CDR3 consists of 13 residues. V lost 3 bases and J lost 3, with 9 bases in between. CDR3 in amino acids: CASSLRRLYEQYF. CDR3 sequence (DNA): TGTGCCAGCAGTTTGCGTCGCCTCTACGAGCAGTACTTC.

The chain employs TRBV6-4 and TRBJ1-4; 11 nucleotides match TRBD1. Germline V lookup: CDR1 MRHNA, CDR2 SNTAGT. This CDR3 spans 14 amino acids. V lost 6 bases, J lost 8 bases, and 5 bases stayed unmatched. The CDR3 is CASRRTGGDEKLFF. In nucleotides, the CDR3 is TGTGCCAGCAGGCGGACAGGGGGCGACGAAAAACTGTTTTTT.

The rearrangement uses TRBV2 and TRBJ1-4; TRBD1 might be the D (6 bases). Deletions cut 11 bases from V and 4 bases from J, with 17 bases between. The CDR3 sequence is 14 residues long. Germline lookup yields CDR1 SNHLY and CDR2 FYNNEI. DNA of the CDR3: TGTGCCGGTTCTCGTGGGGGCTTTAATGAAAAACTGTTTTTT. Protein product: CAGSRGGFNEKLFF. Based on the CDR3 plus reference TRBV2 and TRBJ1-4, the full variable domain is EPEVTQTPSHQVTQMGQEVILRCVPISNHLYFYWYRQILGQKVEFLVSFYNNEISEKSEIFDDQFSVERPDGSNFTLKIRSTKLEDSAMYFCAGSRGGFNEKLFFGSGTQLSVL.

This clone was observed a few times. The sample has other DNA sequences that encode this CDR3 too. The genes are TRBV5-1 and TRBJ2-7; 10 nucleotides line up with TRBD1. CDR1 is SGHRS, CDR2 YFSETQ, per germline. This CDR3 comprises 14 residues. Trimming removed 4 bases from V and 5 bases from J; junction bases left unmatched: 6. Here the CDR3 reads CASSLGQGSNEQYF. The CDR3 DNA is TGCGCCAGCAGCCTGGGACAGGGGAGTAACGAGCAGTACTTC.

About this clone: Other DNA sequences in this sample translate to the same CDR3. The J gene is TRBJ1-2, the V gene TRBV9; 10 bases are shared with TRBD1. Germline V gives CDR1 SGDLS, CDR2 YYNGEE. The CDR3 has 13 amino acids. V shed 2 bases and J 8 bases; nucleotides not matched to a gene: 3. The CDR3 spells CASSVGTGVGYTF. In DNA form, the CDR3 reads TGTGCCAGCAGCGTTGGGACAGGGGTGGGCTACACCTTC.

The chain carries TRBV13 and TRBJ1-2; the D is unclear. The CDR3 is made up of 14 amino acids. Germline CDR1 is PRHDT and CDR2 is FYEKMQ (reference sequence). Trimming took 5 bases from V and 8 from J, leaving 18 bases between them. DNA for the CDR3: TGTGCCAGCAGCCCGAGGAGAGAGATCTACGGCTACACCTTC. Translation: CASSPRREIYGYTF.

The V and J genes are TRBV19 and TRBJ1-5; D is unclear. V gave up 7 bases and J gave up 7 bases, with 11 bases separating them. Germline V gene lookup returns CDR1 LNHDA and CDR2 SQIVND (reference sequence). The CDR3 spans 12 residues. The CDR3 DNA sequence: TGTGCCAGTAAGAACGGCGGGCAGCCCCAGCATTTT. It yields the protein CASKNGGQPQHF.

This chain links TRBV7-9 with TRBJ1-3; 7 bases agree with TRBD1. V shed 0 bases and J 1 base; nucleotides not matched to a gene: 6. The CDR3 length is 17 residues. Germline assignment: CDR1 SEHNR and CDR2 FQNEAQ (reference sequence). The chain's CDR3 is CASSLAGNRGSGNTIYF. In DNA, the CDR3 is TGTGCCAGCAGCTTAGCGGGGAACAGGGGTTCTGGAAACACCATATATTTT.

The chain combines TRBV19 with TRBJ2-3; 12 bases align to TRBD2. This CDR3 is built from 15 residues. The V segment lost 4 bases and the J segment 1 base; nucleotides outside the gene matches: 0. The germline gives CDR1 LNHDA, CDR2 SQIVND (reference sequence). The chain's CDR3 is CASSTSGGGTDTQYF. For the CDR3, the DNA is TGTGCCAGTAGTACTAGCGGGGGGGGCACAGATACGCAGTATTTT.

The CDR3 coding sequence is TGTGCCAGTAGTGCCTCCAAGTACAAATCACCCCTCCACTTT. Amino acid sequence: CASSASKYKSPLHF. The chain recombines TRBV19 with TRBJ1-6; D remains ambiguous. The CDR3 is made up of 14 amino acids. Germline loops: CDR1 LNHDA, CDR2 SQIVND (reference sequence). V lost 5 bases and J lost 10, with 15 bases in between.

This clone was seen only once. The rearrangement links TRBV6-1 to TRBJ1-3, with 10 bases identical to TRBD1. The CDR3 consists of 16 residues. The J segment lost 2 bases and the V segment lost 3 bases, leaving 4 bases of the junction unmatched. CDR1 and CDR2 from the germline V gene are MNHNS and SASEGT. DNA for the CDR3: TGTGCCAGCAGTGATTTGGGGACAGGGGCTGGAAACACCATATATTTT. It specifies CASSDLGTGAGNTIYF.

CDR3 loop: CASSLAGVPAYEQYF. CDR3 sequence (DNA): TGTGCCAGCAGCTTAGCGGGTGTCCCTGCTTACGAGCAGTACTTC. The chain carries TRBV13 and TRBJ2-7; no clear D. Germline-derived CDR1 and CDR2 are PRHDT and FYEKMQ (reference sequence). Trimming removed 1 base at V and 4 bases at J, with 14 bases between. This CDR3 comprises 15 residues.

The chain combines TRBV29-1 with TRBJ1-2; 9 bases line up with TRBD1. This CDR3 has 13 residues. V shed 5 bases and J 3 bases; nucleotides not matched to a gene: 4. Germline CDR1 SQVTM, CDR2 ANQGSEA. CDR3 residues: CSVRQGEHYGYTF. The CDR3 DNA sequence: TGCAGCGTTCGACAGGGGGAGCACTATGGCTACACCTTC.

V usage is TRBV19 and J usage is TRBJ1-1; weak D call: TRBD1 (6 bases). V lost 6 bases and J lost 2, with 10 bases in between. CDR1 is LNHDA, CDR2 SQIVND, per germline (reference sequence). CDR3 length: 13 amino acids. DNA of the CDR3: TGTGCCAGTAGGACAGGTACCAACACTGAAGCTTTCTTT. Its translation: CASRTGTNTEAFF.

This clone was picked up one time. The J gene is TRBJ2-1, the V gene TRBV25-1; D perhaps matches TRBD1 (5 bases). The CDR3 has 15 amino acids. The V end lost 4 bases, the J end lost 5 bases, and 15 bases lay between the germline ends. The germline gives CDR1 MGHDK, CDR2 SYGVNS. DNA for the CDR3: TGTGCCAGCAGTGTCAGGGCCCCAGACCACAATGAGCAGTTCTTC. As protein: CASSVRAPDHNEQFF. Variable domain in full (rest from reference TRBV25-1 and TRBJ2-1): EADIYQTPRYLVIGTGKKITLECSQTMGHDKMYWYQQDPGMELHLIHYSYGVNSTEKGDLSSESTVSRIRTEHFPLTLESARPSHTSQYLCASSVRAPDHNEQFFGPGTRLTVL.

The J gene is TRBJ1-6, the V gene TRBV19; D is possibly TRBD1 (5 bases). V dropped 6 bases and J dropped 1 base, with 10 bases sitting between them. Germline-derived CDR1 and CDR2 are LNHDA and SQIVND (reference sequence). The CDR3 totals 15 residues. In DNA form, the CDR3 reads TGTGCCAGTAGCACAGGAAAATCCTATAATTCACCCCTCCACTTT. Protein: CASSTGKSYNSPLHF.

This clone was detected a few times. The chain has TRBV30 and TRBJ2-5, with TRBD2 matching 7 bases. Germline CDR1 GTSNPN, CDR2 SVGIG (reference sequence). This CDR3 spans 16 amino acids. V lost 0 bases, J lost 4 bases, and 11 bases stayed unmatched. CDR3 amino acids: CAWSVRLRGRGETQYF. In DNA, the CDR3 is TGTGCCTGGAGTGTACGTTTGCGGGGGAGGGGAGAGACCCAGTACTTC. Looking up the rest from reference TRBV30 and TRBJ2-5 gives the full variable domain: SQTIHQWPATLVQPVGSPLSLECTVEGTSNPNLYWYRQAAGRGLQLLFYSVGIGQISSEVPQNLSASRPQDRQFILSSKKLLLSDSGFYLCAWSVRLRGRGETQYFGPGTRLLVL.

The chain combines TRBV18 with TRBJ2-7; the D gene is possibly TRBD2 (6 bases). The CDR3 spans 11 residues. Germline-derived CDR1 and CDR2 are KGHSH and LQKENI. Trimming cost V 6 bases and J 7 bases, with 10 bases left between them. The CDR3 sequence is CASSDGGEQYF. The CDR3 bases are TGTGCCAGCTCTGATGGGGGGGAGCAGTACTTC.

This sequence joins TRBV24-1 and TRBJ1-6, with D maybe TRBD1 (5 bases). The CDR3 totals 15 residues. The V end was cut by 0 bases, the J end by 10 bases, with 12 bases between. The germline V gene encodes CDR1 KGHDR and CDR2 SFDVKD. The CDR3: CATSDLDQGWSPLHF. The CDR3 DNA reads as TGTGCCACCAGTGATTTGGATCAGGGTTGGTCACCCCTCCACTTT.

The CDR3 loop is CASSLNPGESGPEAFF. CDR3 nucleotide sequence: TGTGCCAGCTCCCTAAACCCAGGGGAGAGTGGGCCTGAAGCTTTCTTT. V gene TRBV18 combines with J gene TRBJ1-1; TRBD1 is a possible D gene (6 bases). The CDR3 is 16 amino acids. Germline V gives CDR1 KGHSH, CDR2 LQKENI. V was pared by 6 bases and J by 6 bases, with 23 bases between.